The 27 T cell receptor beta chains listed next were all sequenced from one sample in a study of cytomegalovirus exposure and HLA in healthy donors. Both 60 Vbeta primers and 13 Jbeta primers went into the PCR. Here immunoSEQ multiplex PCR was the method, and the copy in TCRdb shows in-frame clones only, minus some. This listing includes 90,000 to 130,000 clones. The sequencing input was PBMCs. These receptors were obtained from a man between 25 and 39 years old in good health and CMV-seronegative.

The chain uses TRBV7-9 and TRBJ1-2, with D possibly matching TRBD1 (5 bases). Germline lookup yields CDR1 SEHNR and CDR2 FQNEAQ (reference sequence). Between the trimmed V and J ends, which lost 5 bases and 4 bases, there was a span of 14 bases. This CDR3 is built from 14 residues. CDR3 sequence reads: CASSLDRQSYGYTF. CDR3 coding DNA: TGTGCCAGCAGCCTAGACAGACAAAGCTATGGCTACACCTTC.

The rearrangement joins TRBV7-8 to TRBJ1-3, with unresolved D. V lost 3 bases to trimming and J lost 4 bases, with 10 bases between them. This CDR3 has 14 residues. The germline V gene encodes CDR1 SGHVS and CDR2 FQNEAQ. CDR3: CASSFGVLGNTIYF. In nucleotides, the CDR3 is TGTGCCAGCAGCTTCGGAGTATTAGGAAACACCATATATTTT.

V is TRBV5-1 and J is TRBJ2-7; a possible D gene is TRBD2 (5 bases). The CDR3 has 14 residues. V was shortened by 2 bases and J by 0 bases, with 9 bases between the two germline ends. CDR1 SGHRS and CDR2 YFSETQ come from the germline V gene. CDR3 sequence reads: CASSFGKSSYEQYF. In nucleotides, the CDR3 is TGCGCCAGCAGCTTCGGGAAGAGCTCCTACGAGCAGTACTTC.

The chain links TRBV6-1 to TRBJ2-1; 8 bases fit TRBD2. This CDR3 has 13 residues. Germline V gene data show CDR1 as MNHNS and CDR2 as SASEGT. The junction had 6 bases not matched to a gene; V was cut back by 9 bases and J by 5 bases. The CDR3 DNA reads TGTGCCAGTAGCGGGACTCAAAACAATGAGCAGTTCTTC. It yields the protein CASSGTQNNEQFF.

This chain uses TRBV27 with TRBJ2-4, with TRBD1 matching 7 bases. The germline gives CDR1 MNHEY, CDR2 SMNVEV (reference sequence). With 10 bases clipped from V and 7 bases from J, the junction kept 13 bases outside the gene matches. The CDR3 extends over 14 amino acids. The CDR3 DNA sequence: TGTGCCACCTCCCCACGGACAGGCCTGAACATTCAGTACTTC. Amino acids: CATSPRTGLNIQYF.

In the case of this clone: Other DNA sequences in the same sample also yield this CDR3. The V gene is TRBV5-1, the J gene TRBJ2-7; 10 bases map to TRBD1. This CDR3 comprises 12 residues. Germline loops: CDR1 SGHRS, CDR2 YFSETQ. V lost 10 bases and J lost 4; bases outside the gene matches: 5. CDR3 residues: CASRDRGYEQYF. The CDR3 DNA is TGCGCCTCACGGGACAGGGGTTACGAGCAGTACTTC.

The CDR3 region has the DNA TGCGCCAGCGGGGACAGGGATGGAAACACCATATATTTT. This sequence encodes CASGDRDGNTIYF. The V gene is TRBV5-1, the J gene TRBJ1-3, with 9 bases matching TRBD1. The germline CDR1 and CDR2 sequences are SGHRS and YFSETQ. With V trimmed by 7 bases and J by 3 bases, 2 bases remained unmatched. This CDR3 comprises 13 residues. The whole variable domain, filled in from reference TRBV5-1 and TRBJ1-3, reads KAGVTQTPRYLIKTRGQQVTLSCSPISGHRSVSWYQQTPGQGLQFLFEYFSETQRNKGNFPGRFSGRQFSNSRSEMNVSTLELGDSALYLCASGDRDGNTIYFGEGSWLTVV.

The chain is built from TRBV19 and TRBJ1-1, with 9 bases lining up with TRBD1. The V gene end was trimmed by 7 bases and the J gene end by 4 bases; junction bases not matched to a gene: 10. The length of the CDR3 is 15 residues. The germline V gene has CDR1 LNHDA and CDR2 SQIVND (reference sequence). CDR3 DNA: TGTGCCAGTACCTCAATACAGGGGGCTATCACTGAAGCTTTCTTT. It encodes CASTSIQGAITEAFF.

A word on this clone: The germline gene is not matched at one end of the junction; a read error may be the cause. The CDR3: CATSAGTRSLF. CDR3 DNA: TGTGCCACCAGCGCCGGGACTAGATCGCTCTTC. This sequence joins TRBV15 and TRBJ2-1, with 8 bases that match TRBD2. The germline V gene has CDR1 LNHNV and CDR2 YYDKDF (reference sequence). The CDR3 runs 11 residues.

In nucleotides, the CDR3 is TGTGCCAGCAGCGTAGGCGGCTTAGGAGAGCAGTACTTC. It is translated as CASSVGGLGEQYF. This chain links TRBV9 with TRBJ2-7; D ambiguous. The CDR3 has 13 amino acids. Germline CDR1 SGDLS, CDR2 YYNGEE. The ends were cut back, 0 bases at V and 7 bases at J, with 11 bases in the middle.

This rearrangement joins TRBV30 to TRBJ1-3; D might be TRBD1 (5 bases). V shed 1 base and J shed 3 bases, with 19 bases lying between them. The CDR3 loop spans 17 amino acids. Per germline, CDR1 GTSNPN and CDR2 SVGIG (reference sequence). Here the CDR3 reads CAWSALTVPASGNTIYF. Written as DNA, the CDR3 is TGTGCCTGGAGTGCCCTGACAGTCCCTGCCAGTGGAAACACCATATATTTT.

The V and J genes are TRBV7-3 and TRBJ2-3; 8 nucleotides agree with TRBD2. CDR1 and CDR2 (germline): SGHTA, FQGTGA. CDR3 size: 15 residues. J lost 1 base, V lost 6 bases, and 6 bases had no gene match. CDR3 in DNA: TGTGCCAGCAGTCGTAGCGGGGCACGCACAGATACGCAGTATTTT. Translating it yields CASSRSGARTDTQYF.

The CDR3 region is CASSWATGSGELFF. The DNA for the CDR3 is TGTGCCAGCAGCTGGGCGACAGGGTCCGGGGAGCTGTTTTTT. The chain employs TRBV27 and TRBJ2-2, with 7 bases lining up with TRBD1. The V gene's germline CDR1 is MNHEY and CDR2 SMNVEV (reference sequence). J gave up 6 bases and V 6 bases, and 7 bases lay outside the gene matches. The CDR3 contains 14 residues.

The rearrangement uses TRBV7-6 and TRBJ2-5, with 8 nucleotides matching TRBD2. J lost 5 bases, V lost 4 bases, and 3 bases had no gene match. Germline-derived CDR1 and CDR2 are SGHVS and FNYEAQ. The CDR3 runs 13 residues. CDR3 loop: CASSWTSRETQYF. CDR3 bases: TGTGCCAGCAGCTGGACTAGCAGGGAGACCCAGTACTTC. The full variable domain, rest sourced from reference TRBV7-6 and TRBJ2-5, is GAGVSQSPRYKVTKRGQDVALRCDPISGHVSLYWYRQALGQGPEFLTYFNYEAQQDKSGLPNDRFSAERPEGSISTLTIQRTEQRDSAMYRCASSWTSRETQYFGPGTRLLVL.

This chain links TRBV5-5 with TRBJ1-5, with unresolved D. The CDR3 loop spans 14 amino acids. From germline, CDR1 is SGHKS and CDR2 YYEKEE (reference sequence). Between the trimmed V and J ends, which lost 1 base and 5 bases, there was a span of 10 bases. The CDR3 nucleotides read TGTGCCAGCAGCTTGCCGACACTCGATCAGCCCCAGCATTTT. Protein: CASSLPTLDQPQHF.

On this clone itself: At one of its ends the junction is not consistent with the germline gene, which may arise from a read error. The V and J genes are TRBV28 and TRBJ1-3; no firm D call. The CDR3 runs 14 residues. Germline V gene lookup returns CDR1 MDHEN and CDR2 SYDVKM. The CDR3 region has the DNA TGTGCCAGCAGTTTGAGCAGGACTGGAAACGCCATATATTTT. Protein product: CASSLSRTGNAIYF. Looking up the rest from reference TRBV28 and TRBJ1-3 gives the full variable domain: DVKVTQSSRYLVKRTGEKVFLECVQDMDHENMFWYRQDPGLGLRLIYFSYDVKMKEKGDIPEGYSVSREKKERFSLILESASTNQTSMYLCASSLSRTGNAIYFGEGSWLTVV.

The chain has TRBV28 and TRBJ2-7; 7 bases are a match to TRBD1. The CDR3 loop spans 13 amino acids. Germline V gene data show CDR1 as MDHEN and CDR2 as SYDVKM. After removal of 8 bases from V and 1 base from J, the junction contained 5 bases not matched to a gene. CDR3 in amino acids: CASSGTVSYEQYF. DNA for the CDR3: TGTGCCAGCTCCGGGACAGTATCCTACGAGCAGTACTTC.

The rearrangement joins TRBV7-9 to TRBJ2-1; TRBD2 aligns across 11 bases. The CDR3 consists of 15 residues. Germline V CDR1 and CDR2: SEHNR, FQNEAQ (reference sequence). J was trimmed by 7 bases and V by 5 bases; bases with no gene match: 7. The CDR3 loop is CASSPLAGGPNEQFF. The CDR3 DNA sequence: TGTGCCAGCAGCCCCTTAGCGGGGGGGCCGAATGAGCAGTTCTTC.

This chain uses TRBV5-5 with TRBJ2-7, with D tentatively TRBD2 (7 bases). V shed 4 bases and J shed 2 bases, with 19 bases lying between them. The germline V gene encodes CDR1 SGHKS and CDR2 YYEKEE (reference sequence). This CDR3 comprises 16 residues. CDR3 region: CASSGGRGSFTYEQYF. CDR3 in DNA: TGTGCCAGCAGCGGGGGGAGGGGGAGTTTTACCTACGAGCAGTACTTC.

This sequence joins TRBV7-8 and TRBJ2-5; D might be TRBD1 (5 bases). CDR3 size: 15 residues. The germline V gene has CDR1 SGHVS and CDR2 FQNEAQ. The V gene lost 2 bases and the J gene lost 1 base, with 11 bases spanning the gap. CDR3 DNA: TGTGCCAGCAGCTTACAGGGTACCCTCCAAGAGACCCAGTACTTC. The encoded protein is CASSLQGTLQETQYF. Using reference TRBV7-8 and TRBJ2-5 for the parts outside the CDR3, the full variable domain is GAGVSQSPRYKVAKRGQDVALRCDPISGHVSLFWYQQALGQGPEFLTYFQNEAQLDKSGLPSDRFFAERPEGSVSTLKIQRTQQEDSAVYLCASSLQGTLQETQYFGPGTRLLVL.

V and J are TRBV4-1 and TRBJ2-7, with 7 bases identical to TRBD1. Germline values: CDR1 MGHRA, CDR2 YSYEKL. The CDR3 runs to 14 residues. Trimming cost V 5 bases and J 2 bases; bases outside gene matches: 6. The CDR3 bases are TGCGCCAGCAGCTTCCGGGACAGCACCTACGAGCAGTACTTC. Translating gives CASSFRDSTYEQYF.

As to this clone: At one of its ends the junction is not consistent with the germline gene, which may arise from a read error. The genes are TRBV4-1 and TRBJ1-1; D remains unclear. This CDR3 has 15 residues. Germline-derived CDR1 and CDR2 are MGHRA and YSYEKL. The CDR3 loop is CASSQDGSAVGESIF. In nucleotides, the CDR3 is TGCGCCAGCAGCCAAGACGGGTCGGCCGTCGGGGAGAGTATCTTT.

Worth noting for this clone: The sample has other DNA sequences that encode this CDR3 too. The rearrangement joins TRBV7-9 to TRBJ1-1; 10 positions agree with TRBD1. The CDR3 runs 15 residues. With 1 base clipped from V and 4 bases from J, the junction kept 3 bases outside the gene matches. CDR1 SEHNR and CDR2 FQNEAQ come from the germline V gene (reference sequence). DNA of the CDR3: TGTGCCAGCAGCTTAGGGACAGGGGGTGCCACTGAAGCTTTCTTT. It encodes CASSLGTGGATEAFF.

The chain employs TRBV9 and TRBJ2-5, with TRBD1 identical over 8 bases. The J segment lost 5 bases and the V segment lost 3 bases, leaving 3 bases of the junction unmatched. The CDR3 has 13 residues. In germline, CDR1 is SGDLS, CDR2 YYNGEE. In nucleotides, the CDR3 is TGTGCCAGCAGCGCGACAGGGGTGGAGACCCAGTACTTC. It is translated as CASSATGVETQYF.

The gene calls are TRBV5-4 and TRBJ2-2, with TRBD2 matching over 7 bases. The CDR3 is 15 residues long. Germline V gene data show CDR1 as SGHNT and CDR2 as YYREEE (reference sequence). J gave up 6 bases and V 2 bases, and 7 bases lay outside the gene matches. The CDR3 DNA is TGTGCCAGCAGCTTAGCGGGGATGAGGTCCGGGGAGCTGTTTTTT. Residues: CASSLAGMRSGELFF.

This CDR3 reads CASSVDRSGNYGYTF. In nucleotides, the CDR3 is TGTGCCAGTAGTGTCGACAGGTCGGGTAACTATGGCTACACCTTC. V is TRBV19 and J is TRBJ1-2; D possibly corresponds to TRBD1 (6 bases). Germline V CDR1 and CDR2: LNHDA, SQIVND (reference sequence). Trimming took off 5 bases at V and 1 base at J, with 14 bases between the two ends. The CDR3 spans 15 residues.

This chain connects TRBV29-1 to TRBJ2-6, with D possibly being TRBD2 (6 bases). The CDR3 is made up of 14 amino acids. Trimming took 3 bases from V and 4 from J, leaving 10 bases between them. Germline CDR1 reads SQVTM; CDR2 reads ANQGSEA. The chain's CDR3 is CSVDGGSGANVLTF. In DNA, the CDR3 is TGCAGCGTTGATGGAGGGAGCGGGGCCAACGTCCTGACTTTC.